The 24 T cell receptor beta chains below all came from one sample that was sequenced in a study of T cells in Graves' hyperthyroidism and ophthalmopathy. Amplified TCR beta CDR3 regions came from RNA transcripts. The TCR CDR3 was amplified in a first-round RT-PCR using the HTBI primer set. MiXCR, applied by TCRdb to the multiplex PCR reads, yields one record per CDR3 protein. This table holds roughly 500,000 distinct CDR3 sequences, about 15% found once. Sequenced material: blood. These receptors all stem from a woman aged 25 to 39 with Graves' hyperthyroidism that later progressed to Graves' ophthalmopathy.

This clonotype was counted ten times or more. V is TRBV7-2 and J is TRBJ2-3, with 8 bases identical to TRBD2. V shed 0 bases and J 3 bases; nucleotides not matched to a gene: 5. This CDR3 has 16 amino acids. Germline CDR1 SGHTA, CDR2 FQGNSA. The CDR3 coding sequence is TGTGCCAGCAGCTTAGCCGGGAGGGTATGGACAGATACGCAGTATTTT. Amino acids: CASSLAGRVWTDTQYF. The full variable domain, with the rest looked up from reference TRBV7-2 and TRBJ2-3, is GAGVSQSPSNKVTEKGKDVELRCDPISGHTALYWYRQSLGQGLEFLIYFQGNSAPDKSGLPSDRFSAERTGGSVSTLTIQRTQQEDSAVYLCASSLAGRVWTDTQYFGPGTRLTVL.

There are many counts of this clonotype. DNA for the CDR3: TGTGCCTGGGCGAAAGGACAGTATGGCTACACCTTC. Protein: CAWAKGQYGYTF. This chain uses TRBV30 with TRBJ1-2, with D perhaps TRBD1 (6 bases). The CDR3 is 12 residues long. Trimming pared 5 bases from V and 5 bases from J, leaving 12 bases between. CDR1 is GTSNPN, CDR2 SVGIG, per germline (reference sequence).

This clonotype was seen at least ten times. The chain recombines TRBV5-5 with TRBJ2-7; TRBD2 is a possible D gene (5 bases). The germline V gene encodes CDR1 SGHKS and CDR2 YYEKEE (reference sequence). The CDR3 covers 14 residues. With 7 bases removed from V and 0 bases from J, the gap between germline ends came to 14 bases. CDR3 bases: TGTGCCAGCCGCTGGAACGGAGGCTCCTACGAGCAGTACTTC. Its protein is CASRWNGGSYEQYF.

This clonotype showed up just a few times. The chain links TRBV7-9 to TRBJ2-3; TRBD1 or TRBD2 may be the D gene (5 bases each). V shed 5 bases and J shed 6 bases, with 12 bases lying between them. Looked up from germline, CDR1 is SEHNR and CDR2 is FQNEAQ (reference sequence). This CDR3 is 13 amino acids long. CDR3: CASSPTREDTQYF. In DNA form, the CDR3 reads TGTGCCAGCAGCCCTACCAGGGAGGATACGCAGTATTTT.

Points on this clonotype: Possible read error: a much larger clone is one base away. V gene TRBV19 combines with J gene TRBJ1-2; D uncertain. From germline, CDR1 is LNHDA and CDR2 SQIVND (reference sequence). Trimming removed 3 bases from V and 5 bases from J, with 16 bases in between. The CDR3 totals 15 residues. The CDR3 DNA follows: TGTGCCAGTAGTATTTATGGCAGACCCTTGTATGGCTACACCTTC. Translation gives CASSIYGRPLYGYTF.

V gene TRBV6-2 or TRBV6-3 combines with J gene TRBJ2-7; D is unclear. Germline V gives CDR1 MNHEY, CDR2 SVGEGT. V was pared by 8 bases and J by 4 bases, with 6 bases between. CDR3 length equals 10 residues. The CDR3 loop is CASANYEQYF. The CDR3 nucleotides are TGTGCCAGCGCGAATTACGAGCAGTACTTC.

This clonotype was counted ten times or more. Here the CDR3 DNA reads TGTGCCTGGGCAGGAAGGGGCCTTCGAGAAGCTTTCTTT. Its protein is CAWAGRGLREAFF. The chain is built from TRBV30 and TRBJ1-1; the D gene is possibly TRBD1 (5 bases). The CDR3 runs 13 residues. With 5 bases removed from V and 8 bases from J, the gap between germline ends came to 18 bases. From germline, CDR1 is GTSNPN and CDR2 SVGIG (reference sequence).

This clonotype was seen ten or more times. The V gene is TRBV11-2, the J gene TRBJ2-5, with D perhaps matching TRBD1 (6 bases). Trimming left V 1 base short and J 2 bases short, with 11 bases between. This CDR3 region has 15 residues. CDR1 is SGHAT, CDR2 FQNNGV, per germline. This CDR3 reads CASSLGGQPQETQYF. In DNA form, the CDR3 reads TGTGCCAGCAGCTTAGGTGGACAGCCTCAAGAGACCCAGTACTTC.

This clonotype came up many times. J is TRBJ2-2 and V is TRBV6-2 or TRBV6-3; D gene unclear. With 5 bases removed from V and 1 base from J, the gap between germline ends came to 2 bases. CDR1 is MNHEY and CDR2 is SVGEGT in the germline V gene. This CDR3 region has 12 residues. The DNA for the CDR3 is TGTGCCAGCAGTCGGAACACCGGGGAGCTGTTTTTT. It is translated as CASSRNTGELFF.

The V call is TRBV3-1, the J call TRBJ2-2; TRBD1 matches 9 bases. Germline-derived CDR1 and CDR2 are LGHDT and YNNKEL (reference sequence). There are 16 residues in the CDR3. The V and J ends lost 4 bases and 6 bases, in that order; junction bases with no gene match: 9. CDR3 residues: CASSPDRGSQPGELFF. The CDR3 DNA is TGTGCCAGCAGCCCCGACAGGGGGAGTCAACCCGGGGAGCTGTTTTTT.

This clonotype was detected ten times or more. The chain recombines TRBV4-1 with TRBJ2-7; D not resolved. CDR1 and CDR2 from the germline V gene are MGHRA and YSYEKL. The CDR3 covers 13 residues. V was shortened by 1 base and J by 3 bases, with 7 bases between the two germline ends. Here the CDR3 DNA reads TGCGCCAGCAGCCAAGCGGGCAGCTACGAGCAGTACTTC. Protein product: CASSQAGSYEQYF.

The gene calls are TRBV10-1 and TRBJ2-5; the D gene is possibly TRBD1 (6 bases). Germline V CDR1 and CDR2: WNHNN, SYGVQD (reference sequence). Trimming removed 4 bases at V and 5 bases at J, with 8 bases between. There are 12 residues in the CDR3. The CDR3 DNA follows: TGCGCCAGCAGTGCTACAGGGGAGACCCAGTACTTC. It is translated as CASSATGETQYF.

The chain is built from TRBV6-1 and TRBJ2-7, with D possibly matching TRBD2 (6 bases). The V gene lost 5 bases and the J gene lost 2 bases, with 22 bases spanning the gap. Germline CDR1 is MNHNS and CDR2 is SASEGT. The CDR3 is 17 amino acids. CDR3: CASSRDYRDWNAYEQYF. DNA of the CDR3: TGTGCCAGCAGTCGAGATTATCGGGACTGGAATGCCTACGAGCAGTACTTC.

This clonotype was picked up many times. For the CDR3, the DNA is TGTGCCAGCAGTTCGAAGACTAGTCGGGGCACAGATACGCAGTATTTT. Translation gives CASSSKTSRGTDTQYF. V and J are TRBV28 and TRBJ2-3, with D possibly being TRBD2 (6 bases). V was shortened by 4 bases and J by 1 base, with 15 bases between the two germline ends. Germline CDR1 and CDR2: MDHEN and SYDVKM. The CDR3 is 16 amino acids.

CDR3 in DNA: TGTGCCAGCACTACCCGAGATGGCGGAGCCTACAATGAGCAGTTCTTC. Protein product: CASTTRDGGAYNEQFF. The chain carries TRBV13 and TRBJ2-1, with D unclear. CDR1 PRHDT and CDR2 FYEKMQ come from the germline V gene (reference sequence). CDR3 length: 16 amino acids. V was shortened by 7 bases and J by 2 bases, with 18 bases between the two germline ends.

This clonotype appeared many times. V is TRBV6-1 and J is TRBJ1-1; D ambiguous. V lost 8 bases, J lost 4 bases, and 14 bases lay in between. Germline CDR1 and CDR2: MNHNS and SASEGT. CDR3 length equals 13 residues. CDR3: CASQLTRVTEAFF. The CDR3 DNA follows: TGTGCCAGCCAATTGACGCGCGTCACTGAAGCTTTCTTT.

This clonotype was observed a few times. The genes are TRBV20-1 and TRBJ1-6, with 11 bases lining up with TRBD1. The CDR3 is 12 residues long. Germline CDR1 reads DFQATT; CDR2 reads SNEGSKA (reference sequence). With V trimmed by 1 base and J by 14 bases, 1 base remained unmatched. Here the CDR3 reads CSARGTGGSLHF. Here the CDR3 DNA reads TGCAGTGCTAGAGGGACAGGGGGCTCCCTCCACTTT.

This clonotype was seen ten or more times. The chain employs TRBV7-6 and TRBJ2-5; the match to TRBD2 covers 12 bases. Germline trimming cut 0 bases from V and 2 bases from J; bases unmatched to any gene: 4. CDR1 is SGHVS and CDR2 is FNYEAQ in the germline V gene. The CDR3 spans 17 residues. Here the CDR3 reads CASSLARGTSGQETQYF. CDR3 nucleotide sequence: TGTGCCAGCAGCTTAGCGCGGGGGACTAGCGGGCAAGAGACCCAGTACTTC.

This chain joins TRBV5-1 and TRBJ2-2; TRBD1 agrees at 7 bases. This CDR3 region has 16 residues. Per germline, CDR1 SGHRS and CDR2 YFSETQ. J lost 4 bases, V lost 3 bases, and 9 bases had no gene match. The CDR3 loop reads CASSSQGTLSTGELFF. The CDR3 DNA follows: TGCGCCAGCAGCTCACAGGGGACCCTAAGCACCGGGGAGCTGTTTTTT.

This clonotype was counted ten times or more. The chain links TRBV27 to TRBJ1-1; 7 nucleotides line up with TRBD1. The CDR3 covers 15 residues. Germline assignment: CDR1 MNHEY and CDR2 SMNVEV (reference sequence). J gave up 4 bases and V 5 bases, and 10 bases lay outside the gene matches. The CDR3 nucleotides are TGTGCCAGCAGTGAGGTCATAGCAGGGGGCACTGAAGCTTTCTTT. Protein sequence: CASSEVIAGGTEAFF.

This clonotype was found many times. The chain uses TRBV30 and TRBJ2-2; 8 bases match TRBD2. The trim removed 5 bases at V and 9 bases at J, leaving 5 bases unmatched. Germline lookup yields CDR1 GTSNPN and CDR2 SVGIG (reference sequence). The CDR3 has 12 residues. In nucleotides, the CDR3 is TGTGCCTGGGACCCTAGCGGGCGGGAGCTGTTTTTT. It specifies CAWDPSGRELFF.

This clonotype appeared many times. The CDR3 nucleotides read TGTGCCAGCAGTACTGACAGGGAACGGTCCTACGAGCAGTACTTC. Amino acids: CASSTDRERSYEQYF. The chain employs TRBV2 and TRBJ2-7, with 7 nucleotides matching TRBD1. Germline V gene data show CDR1 as SNHLY and CDR2 as FYNNEI. Trimming took 5 bases from V and 1 from J; bases not matched to a gene: 8. CDR3 length: 15 residues.

A few counts support this clonotype. This may come from a read error, since a much larger clone is one base off. The chain has TRBV7-2 and TRBJ1-1; D gene unclear. The CDR3 totals 14 residues. Germline values: CDR1 SGHTA, CDR2 FQGNSA. The CDR3 reads CAGSPTVPNTEAFF. Here the CDR3 DNA reads TGTGCCGGCAGCCCCACCGTTCCGAACACTGAAGCTTTCTTT.

This clonotype appeared many times. The chain has TRBV20-1 and TRBJ1-5; no clear D. Germline V gives CDR1 DFQATT, CDR2 SNEGSKA (reference sequence). The ends were cut back, 3 bases at V and 3 bases at J, with 15 bases in the middle. The CDR3 extends over 15 amino acids. CDR3 DNA sequence: TGCAGTGCTAGCGGGGTAGGGCTCCCCAATCAGCCCCAGCATTTT. Its translation: CSASGVGLPNQPQHF.